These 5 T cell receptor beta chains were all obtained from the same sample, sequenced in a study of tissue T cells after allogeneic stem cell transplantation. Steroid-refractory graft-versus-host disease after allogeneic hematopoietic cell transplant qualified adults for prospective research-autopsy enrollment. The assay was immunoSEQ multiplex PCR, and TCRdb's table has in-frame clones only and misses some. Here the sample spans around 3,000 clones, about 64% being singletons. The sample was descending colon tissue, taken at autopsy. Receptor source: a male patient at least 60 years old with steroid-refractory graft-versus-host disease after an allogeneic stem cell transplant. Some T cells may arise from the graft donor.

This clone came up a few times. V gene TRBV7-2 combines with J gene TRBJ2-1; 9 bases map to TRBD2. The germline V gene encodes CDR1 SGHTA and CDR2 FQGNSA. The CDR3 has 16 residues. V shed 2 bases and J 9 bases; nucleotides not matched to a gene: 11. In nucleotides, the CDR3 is TGTGCCAGCAGCTTAAAGGCGGGGGGGGGCGCCGGTGAGCAGTTCTTC. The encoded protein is CASSLKAGGGAGEQFF. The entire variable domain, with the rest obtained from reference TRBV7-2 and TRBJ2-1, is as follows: GAGVSQSPSNKVTEKGKDVELRCDPISGHTALYWYRQSLGQGLEFLIYFQGNSAPDKSGLPSDRFSAERTGGSVSTLTIQRTQQEDSAVYLCASSLKAGGGAGEQFFGPGTRLTVL.

The CDR3: CASSLAGTGYGYTF. In DNA, the CDR3 is TGTGCCAGCAGCTTGGCCGGGACAGGGTATGGCTACACCTTC. The chain is built from TRBV5-6 and TRBJ1-2; 9 bases match TRBD1. Germline V gene sequence: CDR1 SGHDT, CDR2 YYEEEE. The V segment lost 0 bases and the J segment 5 bases; nucleotides outside the gene matches: 2. CDR3 length: 14 amino acids. Drawing the rest from reference TRBV5-6 and TRBJ1-2, the complete variable domain is DAGVTQSPTHLIKTRGQQVTLRCSPKSGHDTVSWYQQALGQGPQFIFQYYEEEERQRGNFPDRFSGHQFPNYSSELNVNALLLGDSALYLCASSLAGTGYGYTFGSGTRLTVV.

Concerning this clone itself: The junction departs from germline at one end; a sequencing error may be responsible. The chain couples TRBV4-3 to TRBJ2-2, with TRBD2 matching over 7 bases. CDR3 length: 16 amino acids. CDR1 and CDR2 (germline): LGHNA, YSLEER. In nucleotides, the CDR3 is TGCGCCAGCAGCCAAAAGACTAGCTCCCGACACCGGGGAGCTGTTTTT. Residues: CASSQKTSSRHRGAVF.

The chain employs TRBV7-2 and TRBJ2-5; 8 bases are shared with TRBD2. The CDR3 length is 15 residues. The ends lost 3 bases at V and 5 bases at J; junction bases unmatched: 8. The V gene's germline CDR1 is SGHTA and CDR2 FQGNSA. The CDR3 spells CASSFGRGDRETQYF. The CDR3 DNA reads TGTGCCAGCAGCTTCGGGCGGGGGGATCGGGAGACCCAGTACTTC.

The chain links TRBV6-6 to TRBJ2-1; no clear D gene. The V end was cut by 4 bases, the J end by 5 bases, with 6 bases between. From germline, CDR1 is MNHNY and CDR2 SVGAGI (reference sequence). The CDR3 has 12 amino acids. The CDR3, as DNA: TGTGCCAGCAGTTTGACGGACAATGAGCAGTTCTTC. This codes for CASSLTDNEQFF.